Here is one TCR beta chain with its context. No cell sorting was done before RNA was extracted from the tissue. More than 3 cm separated this lung sample from the edge of the tumor. This record comes from a study of tumor and adjacent non-tumor tissue in lung cancer. This CDR3 is 13 amino acids long. Germline CDR1 is SQVTM and CDR2 is ANQGSEA. The V end was cut by 8 bases, the J end by 16 bases, with 27 bases between. Three rounds of nested PCR, following a modified ARM-PCR protocol, produced the TCRbeta library. TCRdb used MiXCR to reprocess the multiplex PCR reads, holding one entry per CDR3 protein. Found here are tens of thousands of distinct CDR3 sequences, less than 85% of them singletons; the top ten hold around 38%.

V is TRBV29-1 and J is TRBJ1-5, with D possibly being TRBD1 (6 bases). Input material: distant non-tumor lung tissue. This receptor was taken from a man aged 70 or older with non-small cell lung cancer. As DNA, the CDR3 is TGCAGCATTCAGGGGTCCGGCAATCAGCGCCACCATTTT. It codes for CSIQGSGNQRHHF.